Listed below are T cell receptor beta chains from one sample, sequenced in a study of cytomegalovirus exposure and HLA in healthy donors. TCRdb's table, derived via immunoSEQ multiplex PCR, lists solely in-frame clones and lacks some. The table shows roughly 180,000 clones, with 82% occurring only once. The sequenced sample was PBMCs. Source of these receptors: a man aged 40-50 years in good health and CMV-seronegative. Both conserved end residues are trimmed from each CDR3. D genes are given only for firm matches.

D gene: TRBD1
V gene: TRBV18
CDR3 protein: ASFPREGQAFNTEAF

D gene: NA
V gene: TRBV4-2
CDR3 protein: ASSHPIRDIPYEQY

D gene: TRBD2
V gene: TRBV11-2
CDR3 protein: ASKAGQGAYEQY

D gene: NA
V gene: TRBV7-2
CDR3 protein: ASSLAISDTQY

D gene: NA
V gene: TRBV5-1
CDR3 protein: ASSLTRIETQY

D gene: TRBD2
V gene: TRBV5-1
CDR3 protein: ASSPGLAVLDTQY

D gene: TRBD2
V gene: TRBV7-2
CDR3 protein: ASSLVGTSGGTDTQY

D gene: NA
V gene: TRBV28
CDR3 protein: ASSPLDRPVYGYT

D gene: TRBD1
V gene: TRBV28
CDR3 protein: ASSDRGVGEKLF

D gene: NA
V gene: TRBV2
CDR3 protein: ASSEAAGWNQPQH

D gene: TRBD1
V gene: TRBV7-2
CDR3 protein: ASSRTGNYGYT

D gene: TRBD2
V gene: TRBV28
CDR3 protein: ASSSLGSGSRETQY

D gene: NA
V gene: TRBV6-5
CDR3 protein: ASRTLGTGNTIY

D gene: NA
V gene: TRBV28
CDR3 protein: ASSSRIKQGPLNEKLF

D gene: TRBD1
V gene: TRBV5-1
CDR3 protein: ASSPGQGIGNTIY

D gene: TRBD1
V gene: TRBV6-5
CDR3 protein: ASSVDRGSNQPQH

D gene: TRBD1
V gene: TRBV7-3
CDR3 protein: ASSPQGTGVAEQY

D gene: TRBD2
V gene: TRBV2
CDR3 protein: ASSASGGALKTQY

D gene: TRBD2
V gene: TRBV14
CDR3 protein: ASSQGRKGLAGGSSRYEQY

D gene: NA
V gene: TRBV21-1
CDR3 protein: ASSKLAGLAYEQY

D gene: TRBD1
V gene: TRBV11-2
CDR3 protein: ASSSTLGTGVDTEAF

D gene: TRBD2
V gene: TRBV4-2
CDR3 protein: ASSHITSGASYEQY

D gene: NA
V gene: TRBV28
CDR3 protein: ASTYTGWAEAF

D gene: NA
V gene: TRBV29-1
CDR3 protein: SVEEGFTYEQY

D gene: NA
V gene: TRBV27
CDR3 protein: ASSLSSAPNYEQY

D gene: TRBD2
V gene: TRBV5-1
CDR3 protein: ASSLASLAGDHTDTQY

D gene: TRBD1
V gene: TRBV5-4
CDR3 protein: ASSFQGVVRGYT

D gene: NA
V gene: TRBV16
CDR3 protein: ASSPGDIQY

D gene: NA
V gene: TRBV27
CDR3 protein: ASSPGVIMSSGNTIY

D gene: TRBD1
V gene: TRBV5-1
CDR3 protein: ASSLGFRTGVSEAF

D gene: TRBD2
V gene: TRBV19
CDR3 protein: ASSGGLAGGGETQY

D gene: NA
V gene: TRBV27
CDR3 protein: ASSSYSGANVLT

D gene: TRBD1
V gene: TRBV2
CDR3 protein: ASRDRAKGGELF

D gene: TRBD2
V gene: TRBV4-3
CDR3 protein: ASSPTSGGGYNEQF

D gene: NA
V gene: TRBV7-9
CDR3 protein: ASSYPSRSYEQY

D gene: NA
V gene: TRBV6-5
CDR3 protein: ASSYDTGPGEQY

D gene: TRBD2
V gene: TRBV5-5
CDR3 protein: ASSYPTLAESSYNEQF

D gene: TRBD2
V gene: TRBV7-6
CDR3 protein: ASSLAASGGGFPYEQY

D gene: TRBD2
V gene: TRBV7-8
CDR3 protein: ASSSAGGIQDTQY

D gene: NA
V gene: TRBV5-4
CDR3 protein: ASSGGFNEQY

D gene: NA
V gene: TRBV7-9
CDR3 protein: ASSSGFSSPGYT

D gene: TRBD1
V gene: TRBV7-6
CDR3 protein: ASSGDRGKGNQPQH

D gene: NA
V gene: TRBV6-5
CDR3 protein: ASSPGLGNTIY

D gene: NA
V gene: TRBV6-1
CDR3 protein: ASSEGADYNEQF